This TCR beta chain comes out of a study of CD8 T cells in ankylosing spondylitis. This clonotype was counted at least ten times. V lost 1 base, J lost 4 bases, and 11 bases lay in between. CDR1 and CDR2 (germline): SGHVS, FQNEAQ. The CDR3 has 15 amino acids. TCRdb re-derived calls from the 5' RACE reads in MiXCR, one entry per CDR3 protein. This sample has roughly 150,000 distinct CDR3 sequences, with approximately 7.4% found just once. Input material: blood, either unsorted or a sorted T cell fraction (not recorded which). This chain connects TRBV7-8 to TRBJ2-1, with a tentative D call TRBD1 (5 bases). The TCR was taken from a female donor with ankylosing spondylitis or in good health (not recorded which). The CDR3 sequence is CASSLGGREYNEQFF. CDR3 nucleotide sequence: TGTGCCAGCAGCTTAGGGGGCAGAGAATACAATGAGCAGTTCTTC.